The sequence of this T cell receptor beta chain was determined in a study of cytotoxic CD8 clonotypes in ibrutinib-treated CLL. Study background: For this cohort, patients were about a dozen relapsed/refractory and 15 treatment-naive, while some 18 were IGHV unmutated. The study recorded mean values of about 260,000 productive templates and approximately 90,000 productive rearrangements per sample. Specimens for response were gathered following a median around eleven months of therapy, spanning 6 to 36. Points from the study as a whole: Contraction or stability on treatment was seen for public clonotypes, which were uncommon.

This clone was picked up many times. What it binds is unknown. Per germline, CDR1 SGHTA and CDR2 FQGNSA. The CDR3 has 14 amino acids. Between the trimmed V and J ends, which lost 4 bases and 0 bases, there was a span of 7 bases. The repertoire was sequenced with immunoSEQ multiplex PCR; TCRdb's copy has only in-frame clones and lacks some. The data show about 120,000 clones, with about 50% seen just once and under 45% held by the top ten. The origin of this receptor is a human donor with chronic lymphocytic leukemia. Sequenced material: PBMCs, taken after 24 months of ibrutinib treatment. This chain connects TRBV7-2 to TRBJ2-1; tentatively, D is TRBD2 (6 bases). CDR3 nucleotides: TGTGCCAGCAGCTCGGGGGTCTCCTACAATGAGCAGTTCTTC. Translation: CASSSGVSYNEQFF.